These T cell receptor beta chains were read from a single sample in a study of blood T cell repertoires in COVID-19. The assay was immunoSEQ multiplex PCR, and TCRdb's table has in-frame clones only and misses some. The top ten hold approximately 9% of the sample, which has about 140,000 clones, roughly four fifths seen once. Sequencing used peripheral blood. Every receptor here comes from a woman in her forties or fifties with active or convalescent COVID-19. The CDR3 runs from the conserved cysteine through the conserved F or W. A D gene is named only where the DNA matches it firmly. Clone size appears in some rows only: once, few, many, or a class for an expanded clone.

D | length | J | size | V | CDR3 | DNA
NA | 14 | TRBJ1-3 | once | TRBV4-3 | CASSQQGSGNTIYF | TGCGCCAGCAGCCAACAGGGGTCTGGAAACACCATATATTTT
TRBD2 | 15 | TRBJ2-2 | NA | TRBV7-2 | CASSWRAGGAGELFF | TGTGCCAGCAGCTGGCGGGCGGGAGGGGCCGGGGAGCTGTTTTTT
TRBD2 | 16 | TRBJ2-5 | NA | TRBV19 | CASSILSSGRGETQYF | TGTGCCAGTAGTATCCTCTCTAGCGGGAGGGGAGAGACCCAGTACTTC
TRBD1 | 14 | TRBJ1-6 | NA | TRBV3-1/TRBV3-2 | CASSQGQGGSPLHF | TGTGCCAGCAGCCAAGGACAGGGTGGCTCACCCCTCCACTTT
NA | 17 | TRBJ1-6 | NA | TRBV21-1 | CASSKRETGDDNSPLHF | TGTGCCAGCAGCAAAAGGGAAACAGGGGATGATAATTCACCCCTCCACTTT
NA | 14 | TRBJ2-1 | NA | TRBV4-1 | CASSQDSLMGTEFF | TGCGCCAGCAGCCAAGATAGTCTAATGGGGACTGAGTTCTTC
NA | 13 | TRBJ1-2 | few | TRBV12-3/TRBV12-4 | CASSRRQVYGYTF | TGTGCCAGCAGTCGAAGACAGGTGTATGGCTACACCTTC
TRBD2 | 15 | TRBJ2-1 | NA | TRBV6-4 | CASRPTSGAFNEQFF | TGTGCCAGCAGGCCCACTAGCGGGGCTTTTAATGAGCAGTTCTTC
TRBD2 | 15 | TRBJ2-1 | NA | TRBV2 | CASSLGTSGLNEQFF | TGTGCCAGCAGTCTAGGGACTAGCGGCCTCAATGAGCAGTTCTTC
TRBD1 | 15 | TRBJ2-7 | few | TRBV7-2 | CASSPRTGESLGQYF | TGTGCCAGCAGCCCGAGGACAGGGGAAAGCCTCGGGCAGTACTTC
NA | 14 | TRBJ1-3 | NA | TRBV27 | CASSKGREVNTIYF | TGTGCCAGCAGTAAGGGGCGGGAGGTCAACACCATATATTTT
TRBD1 | 15 | TRBJ2-3 | few | TRBV6-5 | CASRIDRGLSDTQYF | TGTGCCAGCAGAATCGACAGGGGGTTGTCAGATACGCAGTATTTT
NA | 15 | TRBJ1-1 | NA | TRBV14 | CASSQERSMNTEAFF | TGTGCCAGCAGCCAAGAGAGGTCCATGAACACTGAAGCTTTCTTT
NA | 12 | TRBJ1-6 | many | TRBV30 | CAWRTVNSPLHF | TGTGCCTGGAGGACAGTTAATTCACCCCTCCACTTT
NA | 14 | TRBJ1-2 | NA | TRBV27 | CASSPDLGGYGYTF | TGTGCCAGCAGTCCCGACCTGGGGGGCTATGGCTACACCTTC
TRBD1 | 12 | TRBJ2-7 | NA | TRBV30 | CAWRTGGYEQYF | TGTGCCTGGAGAACAGGGGGCTACGAGCAGTACTTC
NA | 16 | TRBJ1-5 | NA | TRBV28 | CASSGDKLNSNQPQHF | TGTGCCAGCAGTGGGGACAAATTAAATAGCAATCAGCCCCAGCATTTT
NA | 15 | TRBJ2-7 | once | TRBV4-3 | CASSQEYLDSYEQYF | TGCGCCAGCAGTCAAGAATACTTAGACTCCTACGAGCAGTACTTC
NA | 13 | TRBJ2-5 | few | TRBV12-5 | CASGHTEKETQYF | TGTGCTAGTGGTCATACAGAGAAAGAGACCCAGTACTTC
TRBD2 | 15 | TRBJ2-1 | NA | TRBV7-8 | CASSLTSGFYNEQFF | TGTGCCAGCAGCTTAACTAGCGGGTTTTACAATGAGCAGTTCTTC
TRBD1 | 16 | TRBJ1-5 | few | TRBV6-6 | CASSYSTGERNQPQHF | TGTGCCAGCAGTTACTCGACAGGGGAACGCAATCAGCCCCAGCATTTT
TRBD2 | 16 | TRBJ2-7 | NA | TRBV7-2 | CASSPGLAGGFYEQYF | TGTGCCAGCAGCCCAGGACTAGCGGGGGGTTTCTACGAGCAGTACTTC
NA | 13 | TRBJ1-5 | NA | TRBV5-6 | CASSLSRGQPQHF | TGTGCCAGCAGCTTGAGTAGAGGTCAGCCCCAGCATTTT
TRBD1 | 15 | TRBJ2-3 | NA | TRBV27 | CASSAWDSIWDTQYF | TGTGCCAGCAGTGCTTGGGACAGTATCTGGGATACGCAGTATTTT
NA | 13 | TRBJ1-5 | once | TRBV30 | CAWSSGDNQPQHF | TGTGCCTGGAGTTCAGGTGATAATCAGCCCCAGCATTTT
NA | 16 | TRBJ1-3 | NA | TRBV7-2 | CASSLAGRASGNTIYF | TGTGCCAGCAGCTTAGCCGGCAGGGCAAGCGGAAACACCATATATTTT
NA | 12 | TRBJ1-1 | many | TRBV28 | CASSLLRAEAFF | TGTGCCAGCAGTTTGCTGAGGGCTGAAGCTTTCTTT
TRBD2 | 20 | TRBJ2-2 | NA | TRBV11-2 | CASSLDSLYWTSGNTGELFF | TGTGCCAGCAGCTTAGACTCCCTTTATTGGACTAGCGGGAACACCGGGGAGCTGTTTTTT
TRBD1 | 18 | TRBJ1-5 | NA | TRBV24-1 | CATSPHPGQGVGNQPQHF | TGTGCCACCAGTCCTCACCCGGGACAGGGGGTTGGAAATCAGCCCCAGCATTTT
NA | 13 | TRBJ1-2 | NA | TRBV30 | CAWLPRGTYGYTF | TGTGCCTGGCTACCGCGGGGTACCTATGGCTACACCTTC
TRBD2 | 14 | TRBJ2-1 | NA | TRBV6-5 | CASSRQRGRNEQFF | TGTGCCAGCAGCCGCCAGCGGGGGCGTAATGAGCAGTTCTTC
NA | 13 | TRBJ2-7 | once | TRBV3-1/TRBV3-2 | CASSHLGPYEQYF | TGTGCCAGCAGCCACCTTGGGCCCTACGAGCAGTACTTC
TRBD2 | 15 | TRBJ2-7 | NA | TRBV7-2 | CASSLGAGVGYEQYF | TGTGCCAGCAGCTTAGGCGCGGGAGTAGGCTACGAGCAGTACTTC
TRBD1 | 16 | TRBJ1-2 | NA | TRBV9 | CASSERAGTGGYGYTF | TGTGCCAGCAGCGAACGAGCCGGGACAGGGGGCTATGGCTACACCTTC
NA | 13 | TRBJ2-3 | NA | TRBV25-1 | CASSERGTDTQYF | TGTGCCAGCAGTGAGCGCGGCACAGATACGCAGTATTTT
NA | 13 | TRBJ1-2 | once | TRBV18 | CASSPWQSESLTF | TGTGCCAGCTCACCATGGCAATCCGAAAGTCTCACCTTC
NA | 13 | TRBJ1-2 | NA | TRBV3-1/TRBV3-2 | CASSQHRGYGYTF | TGTGCCAGCAGCCAACATCGGGGCTATGGCTACACCTTC
NA | 16 | TRBJ1-3 | once | TRBV28 | CASIPAGEAYGNTIYF | TGTGCCAGCATCCCGGCAGGGGAAGCCTATGGAAACACCATATATTTT
NA | 15 | TRBJ1-1 | NA | TRBV6-5 | CASSHRHTMNTEAFF | TGTGCCAGCAGCCACCGACACACCATGAACACTGAAGCTTTCTTT
TRBD1 | 16 | TRBJ1-2 | NA | TRBV19 | CASSRNTRQGLRGYTF | TGTGCCAGTAGTAGGAATACTAGACAGGGGCTGAGAGGCTACACCTTC
NA | 12 | TRBJ1-2 | NA | TRBV30 | CACQGFNYGYTF | TGTGCCTGCCAGGGGTTTAACTATGGCTACACCTTC
TRBD2 | 15 | TRBJ2-7 | once | TRBV27 | CASSLFGGGPYEQYF | TGTGCCAGCAGTTTATTCGGCGGGGGGCCCTACGAGCAGTACTTC
TRBD1 | 14 | TRBJ1-6 | NA | TRBV7-9 | CASSLPGQGSPLHF | TGTGCCAGCAGCTTACCGGGACAGGGGTCACCCCTCCACTTT
TRBD2 | 19 | TRBJ2-5 | NA | TRBV5-1 | CASSTLPGTSGTTQETQYF | TGCGCCAGCAGCACACTCCCCGGGACTAGCGGGACTACCCAAGAGACCCAGTACTTC
TRBD2 | 15 | TRBJ2-2 | NA | TRBV19 | CASKVGLVSTGELFF | TGTGCCAGTAAAGTGGGACTAGTGAGCACCGGGGAGCTGTTTTTT
TRBD1 | 17 | TRBJ1-1 | once | TRBV27 | CASSFNYRGRGKTEAFF | TGTGCCAGCAGTTTTAACTACAGGGGGCGCGGGAAGACTGAAGCTTTCTTT
TRBD1 | 15 | TRBJ2-3 | NA | TRBV15 | CATSRDSGGPDTQYF | TGTGCCACCAGCAGAGATTCAGGGGGTCCAGATACGCAGTATTTT
NA | 13 | TRBJ1-6 | NA | TRBV7-9 | CASGTGHNSPLHF | TGTGCCAGCGGCACAGGGCATAATTCACCCCTCCACTTT
NA | 14 | TRBJ1-2 | NA | TRBV7-9 | CASSSEGGNYGYTF | TGTGCCAGCAGCTCGGAAGGAGGGAACTATGGCTACACCTTC